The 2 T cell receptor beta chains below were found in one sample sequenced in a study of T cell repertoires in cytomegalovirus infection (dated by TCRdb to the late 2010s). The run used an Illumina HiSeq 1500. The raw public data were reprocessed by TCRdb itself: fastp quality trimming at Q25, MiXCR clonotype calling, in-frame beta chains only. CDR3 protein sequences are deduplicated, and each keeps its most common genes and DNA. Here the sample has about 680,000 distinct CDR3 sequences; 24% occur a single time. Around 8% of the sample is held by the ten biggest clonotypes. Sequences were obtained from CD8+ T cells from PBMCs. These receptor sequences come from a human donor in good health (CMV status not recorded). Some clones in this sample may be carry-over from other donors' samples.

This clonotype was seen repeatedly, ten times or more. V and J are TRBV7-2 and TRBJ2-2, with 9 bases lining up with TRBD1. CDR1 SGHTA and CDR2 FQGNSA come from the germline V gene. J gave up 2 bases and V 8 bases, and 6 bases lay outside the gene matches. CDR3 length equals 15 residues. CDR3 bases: TGTGCCAGCCCGCCGGGACAGGGAAACACCGGGGAGCTGTTTTTT. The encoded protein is CASPPGQGNTGELFF. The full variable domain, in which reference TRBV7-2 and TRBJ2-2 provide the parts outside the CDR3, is GAGVSQSPSNKVTEKGKDVELRCDPISGHTALYWYRQSLGQGLEFLIYFQGNSAPDKSGLPSDRFSAERTGGSVSTLTIQRTQQEDSAVYLCASPPGQGNTGELFFGEGSRLTVL.

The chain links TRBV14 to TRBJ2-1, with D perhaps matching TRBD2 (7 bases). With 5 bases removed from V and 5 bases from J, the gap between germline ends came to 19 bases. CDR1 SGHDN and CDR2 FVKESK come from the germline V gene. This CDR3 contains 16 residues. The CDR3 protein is CASSGFGGGLHNEQFF. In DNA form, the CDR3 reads TGTGCCAGCAGCGGCTTTGGGGGGGGCCTACACAATGAGCAGTTCTTC.